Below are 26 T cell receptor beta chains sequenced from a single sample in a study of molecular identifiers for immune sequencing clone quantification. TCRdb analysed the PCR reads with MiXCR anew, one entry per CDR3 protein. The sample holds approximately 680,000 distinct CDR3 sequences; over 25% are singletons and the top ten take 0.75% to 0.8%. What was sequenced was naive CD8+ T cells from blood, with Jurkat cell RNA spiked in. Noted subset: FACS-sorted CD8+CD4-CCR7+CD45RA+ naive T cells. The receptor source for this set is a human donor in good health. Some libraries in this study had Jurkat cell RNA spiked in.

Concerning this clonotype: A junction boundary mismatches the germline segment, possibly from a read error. CDR3 bases: TGTGCCAGCAGCTTAGGAGGGGTTGGCTCCTACGAGCCGTCCTTC. This gives the protein CASSLGGVGSYEPSF. This sequence joins TRBV13 and TRBJ2-7; perhaps TRBD1 as D (5 bases). The CDR3 is 15 residues long. The V gene's germline CDR1 is PRHDT and CDR2 FYEKMQ (reference sequence).

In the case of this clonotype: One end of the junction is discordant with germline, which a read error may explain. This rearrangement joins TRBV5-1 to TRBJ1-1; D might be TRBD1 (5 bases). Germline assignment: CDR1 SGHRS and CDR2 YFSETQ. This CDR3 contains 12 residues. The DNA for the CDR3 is TGCGCCAGCAGCCCGGGGGGAACTGAAGCTATCTTT. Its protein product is CASSPGGTEAIF.

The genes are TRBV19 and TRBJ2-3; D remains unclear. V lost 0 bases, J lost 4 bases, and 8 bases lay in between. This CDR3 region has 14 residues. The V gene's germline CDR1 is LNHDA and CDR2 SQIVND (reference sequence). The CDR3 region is CASSIDGPSDTQYF. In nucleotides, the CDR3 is TGTGCCAGTAGTATAGACGGCCCCTCAGATACGCAGTATTTT.

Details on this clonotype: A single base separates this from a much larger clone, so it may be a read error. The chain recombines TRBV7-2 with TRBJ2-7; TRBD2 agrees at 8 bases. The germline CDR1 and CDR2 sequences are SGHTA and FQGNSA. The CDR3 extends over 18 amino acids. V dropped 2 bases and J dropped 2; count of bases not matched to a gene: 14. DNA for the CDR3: TGTGCCAGCAGCTTATTAGGGACTAGTCAAAGGGCGACCTACGAGCAGTACTTC. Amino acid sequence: CASSLLGTSQRATYEQYF.

For the CDR3, the DNA is TGTGCCAGCAGTTACGCGCCCTACACAGCTCGCGAGACCTACGAGCAGTACTTC. This translates into CASSYAPYTARETYEQYF. The J gene is TRBJ2-7, the V gene TRBV6-2 or TRBV6-3; no definite D call. The CDR3 totals 18 residues. Per germline, CDR1 MNHEY and CDR2 SVGEGT. V shed 2 bases and J shed 2 bases, with 22 bases lying between them.

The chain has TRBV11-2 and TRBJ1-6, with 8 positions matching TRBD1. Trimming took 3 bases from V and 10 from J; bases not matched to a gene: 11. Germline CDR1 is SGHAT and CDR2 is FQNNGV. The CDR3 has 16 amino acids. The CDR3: CASSFDGQGRGSPLHF. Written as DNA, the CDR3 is TGTGCCAGCAGCTTTGATGGACAGGGAAGAGGGTCACCCCTCCACTTT.

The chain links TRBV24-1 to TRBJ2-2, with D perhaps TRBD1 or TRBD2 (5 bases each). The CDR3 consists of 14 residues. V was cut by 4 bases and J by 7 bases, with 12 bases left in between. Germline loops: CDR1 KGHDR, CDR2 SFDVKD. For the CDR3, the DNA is TGTGCCACCAGTGACGGGGCCTCGGGCGGGGAGCTGTTTTTT. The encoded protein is CATSDGASGGELFF.

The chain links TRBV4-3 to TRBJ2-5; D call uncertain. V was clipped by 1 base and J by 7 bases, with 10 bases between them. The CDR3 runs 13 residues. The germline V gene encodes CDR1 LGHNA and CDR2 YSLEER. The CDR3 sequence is CASSQAAVGTQYF. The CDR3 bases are TGCGCCAGCAGCCAAGCAGCCGTGGGGACCCAGTACTTC.

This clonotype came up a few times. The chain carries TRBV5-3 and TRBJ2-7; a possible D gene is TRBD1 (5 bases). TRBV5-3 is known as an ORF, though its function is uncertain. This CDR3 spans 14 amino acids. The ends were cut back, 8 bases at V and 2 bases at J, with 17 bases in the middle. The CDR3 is CASSVRGRAYEQYF. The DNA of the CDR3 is TGTGCCAGCAGCGTAAGGGGTAGGGCCTACGAGCAGTACTTC.

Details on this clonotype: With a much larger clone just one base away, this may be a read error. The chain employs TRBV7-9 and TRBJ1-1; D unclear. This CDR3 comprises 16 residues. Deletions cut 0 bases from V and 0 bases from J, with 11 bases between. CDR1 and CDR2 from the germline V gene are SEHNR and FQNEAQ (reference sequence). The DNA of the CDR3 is TGTGCCAGCAGCTTAGCTTATGGCAGGATGAACACTGAAGCTTTCTTT. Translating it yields CASSLAYGRMNTEAFF. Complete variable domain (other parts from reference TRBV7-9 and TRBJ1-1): DTGVSQNPRHKITKRGQNVTFRCDPISEHNRLYWYRQTLGQGPEFLTYFQNEAQLEKSRLLSDRFSAERPKGSFSTLEIQRTEQGDSAMYLCASSLAYGRMNTEAFFGQGTRLTVV.

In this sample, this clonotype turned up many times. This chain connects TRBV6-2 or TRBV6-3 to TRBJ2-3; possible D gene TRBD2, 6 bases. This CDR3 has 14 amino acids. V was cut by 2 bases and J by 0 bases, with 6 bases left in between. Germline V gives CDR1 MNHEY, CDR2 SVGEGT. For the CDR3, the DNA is TGTGCCAGCAGTTACGGGGGGAGCACAGATACGCAGTATTTT. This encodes CASSYGGSTDTQYF.

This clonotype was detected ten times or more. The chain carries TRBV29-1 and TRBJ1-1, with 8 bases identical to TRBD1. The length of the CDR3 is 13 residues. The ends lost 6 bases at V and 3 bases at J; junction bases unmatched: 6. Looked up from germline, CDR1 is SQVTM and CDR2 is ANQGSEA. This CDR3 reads CSVMDREYTEAFF. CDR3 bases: TGCAGCGTGATGGACAGGGAGTACACTGAAGCTTTCTTT. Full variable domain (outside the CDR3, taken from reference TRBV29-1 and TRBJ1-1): SAVISQKPSRDICQRGTSLTIQCQVDSQVTMMFWYRQQPGQSLTLIATANQGSEATYESGFVIDKFPISRPNLTFSTLTVSNMSPEDSSIYLCSVMDREYTEAFFGQGTRLTVV.

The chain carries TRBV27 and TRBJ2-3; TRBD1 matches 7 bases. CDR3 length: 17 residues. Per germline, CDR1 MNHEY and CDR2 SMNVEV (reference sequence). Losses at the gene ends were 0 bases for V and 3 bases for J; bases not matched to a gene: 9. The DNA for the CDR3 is TGTGCCAGCAGTTTATCGTGGAGACAGGGCTCGACAGATACGCAGTATTTT. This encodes CASSLSWRQGSTDTQYF.

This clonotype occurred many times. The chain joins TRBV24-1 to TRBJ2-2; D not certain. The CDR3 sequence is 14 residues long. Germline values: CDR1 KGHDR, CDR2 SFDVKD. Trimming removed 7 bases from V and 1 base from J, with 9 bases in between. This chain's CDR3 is CATSPTLNTGELFF. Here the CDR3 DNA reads TGTGCCACCAGCCCGACACTGAACACCGGGGAGCTGTTTTTT.

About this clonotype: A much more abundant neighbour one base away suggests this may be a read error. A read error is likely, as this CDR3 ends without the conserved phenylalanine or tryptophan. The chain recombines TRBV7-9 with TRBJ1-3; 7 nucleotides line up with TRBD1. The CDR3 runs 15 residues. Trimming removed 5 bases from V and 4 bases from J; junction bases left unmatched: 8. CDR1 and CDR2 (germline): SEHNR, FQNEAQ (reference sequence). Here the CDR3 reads CASSTRRDSGNTIYY. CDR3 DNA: TGTGCCAGCAGCACCCGAAGGGACAGCGGAAACACCATATATTAT.

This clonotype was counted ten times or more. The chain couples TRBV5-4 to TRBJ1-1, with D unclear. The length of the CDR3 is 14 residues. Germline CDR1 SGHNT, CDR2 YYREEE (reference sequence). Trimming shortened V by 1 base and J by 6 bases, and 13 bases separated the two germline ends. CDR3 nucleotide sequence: TGTGCCAGCAGCTTGAATTGGGGAAAGTCTGAAGCTTTCTTT. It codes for CASSLNWGKSEAFF.

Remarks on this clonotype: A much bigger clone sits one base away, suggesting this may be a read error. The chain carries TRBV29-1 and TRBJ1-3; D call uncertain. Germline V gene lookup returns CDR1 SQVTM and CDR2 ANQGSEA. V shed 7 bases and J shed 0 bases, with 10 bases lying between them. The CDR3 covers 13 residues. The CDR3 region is CSAGGSSGNTIYF. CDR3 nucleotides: TGCAGCGCTGGTGGTAGCTCTGGAAACACCATATATTTT.

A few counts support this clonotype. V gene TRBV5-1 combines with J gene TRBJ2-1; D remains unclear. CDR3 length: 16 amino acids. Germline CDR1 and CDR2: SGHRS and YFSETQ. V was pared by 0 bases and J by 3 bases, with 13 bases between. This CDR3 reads CASSLVGITNYNEQFF. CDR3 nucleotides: TGCGCCAGCAGCTTGGTAGGGATTACAAACTACAATGAGCAGTTCTTC. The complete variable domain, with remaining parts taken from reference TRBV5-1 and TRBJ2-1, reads KAGVTQTPRYLIKTRGQQVTLSCSPISGHRSVSWYQQTPGQGLQFLFEYFSETQRNKGNFPGRFSGRQFSNSRSEMNVSTLELGDSALYLCASSLVGITNYNEQFFGPGTRLTVL.

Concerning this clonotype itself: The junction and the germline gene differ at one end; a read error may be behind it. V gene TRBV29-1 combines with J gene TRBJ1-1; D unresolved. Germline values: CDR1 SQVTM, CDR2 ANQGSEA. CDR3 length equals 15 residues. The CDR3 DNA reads TGCAGCGTAGAGGTTCCCCTGGGGAAGAGCACTGAAGCTTCCTTT. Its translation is CSVEVPLGKSTEASF.

Here the CDR3 reads CASMYLRVGELFF. The CDR3 bases are TGTGCCAGCATGTATCTCCGTGTCGGGGAGCTGTTTTTT. The rearrangement uses TRBV27 and TRBJ2-2; no definite D call. The germline V and J ends were trimmed by 7 bases and 7 bases, with 13 bases remaining between them. This CDR3 is 13 amino acids long. In germline, CDR1 is MNHEY, CDR2 SMNVEV (reference sequence).

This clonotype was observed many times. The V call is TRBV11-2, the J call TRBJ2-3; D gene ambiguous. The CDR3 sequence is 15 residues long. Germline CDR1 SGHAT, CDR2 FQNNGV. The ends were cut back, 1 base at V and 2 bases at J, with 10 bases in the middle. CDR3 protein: CASSLGGFITDTQYF. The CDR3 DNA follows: TGTGCCAGCAGCTTAGGTGGCTTTATCACAGATACGCAGTATTTT. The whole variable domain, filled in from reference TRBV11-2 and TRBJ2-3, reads EAGVAQSPRYKIIEKRQSVAFWCNPISGHATLYWYQQILGQGPKLLIQFQNNGVVDDSQLPKDRFSAERLKGVDSTLKIQPAKLEDSAVYLCASSLGGFITDTQYFGPGTRLTVL.

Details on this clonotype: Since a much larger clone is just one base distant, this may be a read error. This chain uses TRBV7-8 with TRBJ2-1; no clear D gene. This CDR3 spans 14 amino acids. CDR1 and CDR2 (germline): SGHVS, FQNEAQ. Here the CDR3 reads CASSLVPVYYEQFF. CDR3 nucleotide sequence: TGTGCCAGCAGCTTAGTGCCCGTCTACTATGAGCAGTTCTTC. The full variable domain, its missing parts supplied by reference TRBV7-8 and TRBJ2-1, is GAGVSQSPRYKVAKRGQDVALRCDPISGHVSLFWYQQALGQGPEFLTYFQNEAQLDKSGLPSDRFFAERPEGSVSTLKIQRTQQEDSAVYLCASSLVPVYYEQFFGPGTRLTVL.

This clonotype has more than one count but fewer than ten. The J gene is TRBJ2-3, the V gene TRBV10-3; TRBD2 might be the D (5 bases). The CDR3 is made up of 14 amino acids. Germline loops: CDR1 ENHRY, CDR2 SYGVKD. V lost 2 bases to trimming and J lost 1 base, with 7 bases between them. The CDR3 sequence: CAISEGRGTDTQYF. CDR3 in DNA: TGTGCCATCAGTGAGGGGCGGGGCACAGATACGCAGTATTTT.

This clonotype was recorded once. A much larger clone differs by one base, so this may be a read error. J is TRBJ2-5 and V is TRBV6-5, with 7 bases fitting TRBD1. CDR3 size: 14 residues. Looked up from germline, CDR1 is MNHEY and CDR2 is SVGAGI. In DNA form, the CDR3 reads TGTGCCAGCAGGCCCGGACAGGCCCAAGAGACCCGGTACTTC. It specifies CASRPGQAQETRYF.

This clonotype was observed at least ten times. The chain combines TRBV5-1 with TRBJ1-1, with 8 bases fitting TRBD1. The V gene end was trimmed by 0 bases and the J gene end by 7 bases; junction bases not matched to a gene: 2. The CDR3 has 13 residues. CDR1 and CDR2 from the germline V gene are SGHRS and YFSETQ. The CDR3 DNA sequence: TGCGCCAGCAGCTTGGGGACAGGGAATGAAGCTTTCTTT. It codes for CASSLGTGNEAFF.

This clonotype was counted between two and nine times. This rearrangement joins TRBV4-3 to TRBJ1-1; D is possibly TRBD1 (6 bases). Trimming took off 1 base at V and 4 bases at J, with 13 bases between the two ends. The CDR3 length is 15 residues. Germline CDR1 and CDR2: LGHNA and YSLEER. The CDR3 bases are TGCGCCAGCAGCCAAGGGTCGGGGGCTGGCACTGAAGCTTTCTTT. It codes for CASSQGSGAGTEAFF.